A single sample gave rise to the 22 T cell receptor beta chains below, sequenced in a study of Tregs in tolerant kidney transplant recipients. Profiling relied on immunoSEQ multiplex PCR, and the TCRdb table lists in-frame clones only, not all of them. There are 200,000 to 300,000 clones in the sample; 80% to 85% occur only once, and approximately 0.69% lies in the top ten. Sequences were obtained from CD4+ T cells from blood. The source is a human donor in good health.

The rearrangement uses TRBV9 and TRBJ2-2, with D perhaps TRBD2 (5 bases). V was shortened by 1 base and J by 1 base, with 11 bases between the two germline ends. Germline-derived CDR1 and CDR2 are SGDLS and YYNGEE. The CDR3 runs 16 residues. Here the CDR3 reads CASSVRVRENTGELFF. Written as DNA, the CDR3 is TGTGCCAGCAGCGTACGTGTTCGGGAGAACACCGGGGAGCTGTTTTTT.

The chain uses TRBV4-1 and TRBJ1-5, with D perhaps matching TRBD1 (5 bases). Germline V gene sequence: CDR1 MGHRA, CDR2 YSYEKL. V lost 4 bases and J lost 0, with 10 bases in between. CDR3 length: 15 amino acids. CDR3 DNA sequence: TGCGCCAGCAGCCGTGGGACTATTAGCAATCAGCCCCAGCATTTT. It encodes CASSRGTISNQPQHF.

Of note for this clone: At the DNA level, this CDR3 is encoded by other sequences in the same sample as well. The chain has TRBV6-6 and TRBJ1-5, with TRBD1 as a possible D gene (5 bases). CDR1 is MNHNY, CDR2 SVGAGI, per germline (reference sequence). This CDR3 contains 15 residues. V lost 2 bases and J lost 3, with 11 bases in between. The CDR3 reads CASSYGGANNQPQHF. In nucleotides, the CDR3 is TGTGCCAGCAGTTACGGGGGAGCAAACAATCAGCCCCAGCATTTT.

The gene calls are TRBV18 and TRBJ2-5, with 9 bases aligning to TRBD2. The CDR3 spans 14 residues. V shed 6 bases and J 2 bases; nucleotides not matched to a gene: 4. CDR1 is KGHSH and CDR2 is LQKENI in the germline V gene. The chain's CDR3 is CASSVTSGQETQYF. As DNA, the CDR3 is TGTGCCAGCTCTGTGACTAGCGGACAAGAGACCCAGTACTTC.

The chain links TRBV7-2 to TRBJ1-5, with D perhaps TRBD1 (5 bases). V was trimmed by 1 base and J by 3 bases, leaving 7 bases between them. The CDR3 has 14 amino acids. CDR1 and CDR2 from the germline V gene are SGHTA and FQGNSA. CDR3 DNA: TGTGCCAGCAGCTTAGGGGGCCTCAATCAGCCCCAGCATTTT. It encodes CASSLGGLNQPQHF.

This chain joins TRBV6-5 and TRBJ1-1; possible D gene TRBD1, 5 bases. The germline V and J ends were trimmed by 2 bases and 3 bases, with 16 bases remaining between them. The CDR3 sequence is 16 residues long. CDR1 and CDR2 from the germline V gene are MNHEY and SVGAGI. This CDR3 is CASSYSGGMWYTEAFF. In DNA form, the CDR3 reads TGTGCCAGCAGTTACAGTGGGGGGATGTGGTACACTGAAGCTTTCTTT.

The chain joins TRBV2 to TRBJ2-2; 11 nucleotides align to TRBD1. Germline loops: CDR1 SNHLY, CDR2 FYNNEI. The CDR3 is made up of 15 amino acids. V lost 7 bases and J lost 5; bases outside the gene matches: 6. The CDR3 DNA follows: TGTGCCAGCAACGGACAGGGGGCCAAGACCGGGGAGCTGTTTTTT. This encodes CASNGQGAKTGELFF.

The chain couples TRBV7-9 to TRBJ2-3; 7 bases are a match to TRBD2. Germline V CDR1 and CDR2: SEHNR, FQNEAQ (reference sequence). This CDR3 spans 15 amino acids. V shed 5 bases and J 2 bases; nucleotides not matched to a gene: 7. DNA for the CDR3: TGTGCCAGCAGCCTTTCTAGCGGACTCACAGATACGCAGTATTTT. Amino acid sequence: CASSLSSGLTDTQYF.

The chain recombines TRBV6-5 with TRBJ1-1; unclear D gene. Trimming removed 0 bases from V and 4 bases from J, with 9 bases in between. CDR3 length equals 14 residues. Per the germline V gene, CDR1 is MNHEY and CDR2 is SVGAGI. CDR3 region: CASSYSWRGTEAFF. The CDR3 DNA sequence: TGTGCCAGCAGTTACTCTTGGCGGGGCACTGAAGCTTTCTTT.

The chain combines TRBV18 with TRBJ2-7; 8 nucleotides agree with TRBD1. Germline CDR1 KGHSH, CDR2 LQKENI. The junction had 7 bases not matched to a gene; V was cut back by 2 bases and J by 4 bases. CDR3 length: 15 amino acids. The CDR3 nucleotides read TGTGCCAGCTCACCAATAAGGACAGGGCGTTACGAGCAGTACTTC. This encodes CASSPIRTGRYEQYF.

This clone was seen only a few times. CDR3 sequence: CSGSGGGSTDTQYF. The DNA of the CDR3 is TGCAGCGGGTCGGGGGGAGGGTCCACAGATACGCAGTATTTT. The rearrangement joins TRBV29-1 to TRBJ2-3; 7 positions agree with TRBD2. The CDR3 is 14 amino acids. The V gene's germline CDR1 is SQVTM and CDR2 ANQGSEA. V was pared by 7 bases and J by 2 bases, with 9 bases of the junction left unmatched.

This clone appeared once. The CDR3 coding sequence is TGTGCCAGCAGTGAACTGGGTTCCTATAATTCACCCCTCCACTTT. Protein: CASSELGSYNSPLHF. This chain joins TRBV6-1 and TRBJ1-6, with D unresolved. Germline loops: CDR1 MNHNS, CDR2 SASEGT. Trimming took 2 bases from V and 1 from J, leaving 6 bases between them. The CDR3 is made up of 15 amino acids.

V gene TRBV5-1 combines with J gene TRBJ1-3; a weak D match, TRBD1 (5 bases). Germline loops: CDR1 SGHRS, CDR2 YFSETQ. Trimming pared 0 bases from V and 4 bases from J, leaving 14 bases between. The CDR3 totals 16 residues. CDR3 in DNA: TGCGCCAGCAGCTTGGCACCAGGGTCGCAAGGAAACACCATATATTTT. This gives the protein CASSLAPGSQGNTIYF.

The chain is built from TRBV18 and TRBJ2-5, with D perhaps matching TRBD2 (6 bases). CDR1 is KGHSH and CDR2 is LQKENI in the germline V gene. The ends were cut back, 3 bases at V and 4 bases at J, with 12 bases in the middle. The CDR3 loop spans 14 amino acids. CDR3 amino acids: CASSPAGTRETQYF. CDR3 DNA sequence: TGTGCCAGCTCACCCGCGGGGACCCGAGAGACCCAGTACTTC.

The chain uses TRBV18 and TRBJ1-4; TRBD1 agrees at 8 bases. The CDR3 is 14 residues long. With V trimmed by 4 bases and J by 5 bases, 3 bases remained unmatched. Per the germline V gene, CDR1 is KGHSH and CDR2 is LQKENI. CDR3: CASSLRDRNEKLFF. The CDR3 DNA follows: TGTGCCAGCTCACTAAGGGACAGGAATGAAAAACTGTTTTTT.

The rearrangement links TRBV2 to TRBJ2-5; 9 bases line up with TRBD1. The V segment lost 6 bases and the J segment 4 bases; nucleotides outside the gene matches: 9. The CDR3 consists of 15 residues. From germline, CDR1 is SNHLY and CDR2 FYNNEI. The chain's CDR3 is CASSPQGARGETQYF. The CDR3 coding sequence is TGTGCCAGCAGCCCACAGGGGGCGCGGGGAGAGACCCAGTACTTC.

V is TRBV2 and J is TRBJ2-1; D is possibly TRBD1 or TRBD2 (6 bases each). In germline, CDR1 is SNHLY, CDR2 FYNNEI. Trimming took 7 bases from V and 0 from J, leaving 19 bases between them. The CDR3 runs 17 residues. DNA for the CDR3: TGTGCCAGCAACCGAGGGGGGATATTAAGCTCCTACAATGAGCAGTTCTTC. Its protein product is CASNRGGILSSYNEQFF.

CDR3 sequence reads: CSVSVTATVEQYF. The DNA of the CDR3 is TGCAGCGTTTCGGTTACCGCGACAGTCGAGCAGTACTTC. The chain links TRBV29-1 to TRBJ2-7; weak D call: TRBD1 (5 bases). The CDR3 is 13 residues long. V was cut by 5 bases and J by 6 bases, with 17 bases left in between. CDR1 is SQVTM, CDR2 ANQGSEA, per germline.

This chain joins TRBV9 and TRBJ1-1; no firm D call. The germline CDR1 and CDR2 sequences are SGDLS and YYNGEE. Trimming removed 2 bases from V and 8 bases from J, with 13 bases in between. This CDR3 comprises 13 residues. The CDR3 protein is CASSVGLAQEAFF. In DNA form, the CDR3 reads TGTGCCAGCAGCGTCGGACTGGCCCAAGAAGCTTTCTTT.

The chain links TRBV5-1 to TRBJ2-7; D gene ambiguous. Germline loops: CDR1 SGHRS, CDR2 YFSETQ. CDR3 length: 12 residues. Trimming pared 3 bases from V and 0 bases from J, leaving 4 bases between. CDR3 in amino acids: CASSSSSYEQYF. CDR3 bases: TGCGCCAGCAGCTCAAGCTCCTACGAGCAGTACTTC.

This chain's CDR3 is CASSGEAGELFF. CDR3 sequence (DNA): TGTGCCAGCAGTGGAGAGGCCGGGGAGCTGTTTTTT. This chain uses TRBV2 with TRBJ2-2; D not certain. V was cut by 4 bases and J by 6 bases, with 6 bases left in between. Germline CDR1 is SNHLY and CDR2 is FYNNEI. This CDR3 contains 12 residues.

This chain joins TRBV28 and TRBJ2-6, with 7 bases identical to TRBD1. V dropped 6 bases and J dropped 0; count of bases not matched to a gene: 5. This CDR3 is built from 16 residues. Germline V gene lookup returns CDR1 MDHEN and CDR2 SYDVKM. The CDR3 DNA reads TGTGCCAGCAGGGGACAGTTACACTCTGGGGCCAACGTCCTGACTTTC. Its protein is CASRGQLHSGANVLTF.